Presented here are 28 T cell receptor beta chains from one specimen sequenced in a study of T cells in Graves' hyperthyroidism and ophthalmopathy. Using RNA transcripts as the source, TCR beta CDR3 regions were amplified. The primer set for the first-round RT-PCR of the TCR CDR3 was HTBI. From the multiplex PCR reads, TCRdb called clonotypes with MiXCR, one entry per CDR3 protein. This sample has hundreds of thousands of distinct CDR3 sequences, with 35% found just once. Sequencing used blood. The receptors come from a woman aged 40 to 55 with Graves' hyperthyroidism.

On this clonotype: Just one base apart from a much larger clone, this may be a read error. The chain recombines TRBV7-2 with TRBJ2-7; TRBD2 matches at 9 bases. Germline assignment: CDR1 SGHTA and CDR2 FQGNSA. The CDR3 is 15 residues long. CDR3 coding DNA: TGTGCCAGCAGCGATGGGACTAGCCGCGGCTACGAGCAGCACTTC. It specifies CASSDGTSRGYEQHF.

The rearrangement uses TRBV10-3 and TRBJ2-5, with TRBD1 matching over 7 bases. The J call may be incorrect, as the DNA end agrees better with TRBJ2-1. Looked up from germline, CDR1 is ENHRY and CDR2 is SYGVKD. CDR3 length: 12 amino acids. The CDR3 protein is CAIRDRADEQFF. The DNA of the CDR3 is TGTGCCATCAGAGACAGGGCCGATGAGCAGTTCTTC.

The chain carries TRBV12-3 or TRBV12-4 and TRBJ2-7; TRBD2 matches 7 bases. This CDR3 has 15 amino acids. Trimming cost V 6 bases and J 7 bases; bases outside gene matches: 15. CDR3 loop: CASSQDNGSGGEQYF. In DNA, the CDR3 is TGTGCCAGCAGCCAAGATAACGGGTCGGGAGGAGAGCAGTACTTC.

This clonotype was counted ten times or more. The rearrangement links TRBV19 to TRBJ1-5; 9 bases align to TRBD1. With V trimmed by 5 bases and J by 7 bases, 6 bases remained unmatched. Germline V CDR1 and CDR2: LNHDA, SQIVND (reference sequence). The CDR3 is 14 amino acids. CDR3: CASSRTGERQPQHF. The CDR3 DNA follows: TGTGCCAGTAGTCGGACAGGGGAGCGGCAGCCCCAGCATTTT. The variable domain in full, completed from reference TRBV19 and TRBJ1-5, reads DGGITQSPKYLFRKEGQNVTLSCEQNLNHDAMYWYRQDPGQGLRLIYYSQIVNDFQKGDIAEGYSVSREKKESFPLTVTSAQKNPTAFYLCASSRTGERQPQHFGDGTRLSIL.

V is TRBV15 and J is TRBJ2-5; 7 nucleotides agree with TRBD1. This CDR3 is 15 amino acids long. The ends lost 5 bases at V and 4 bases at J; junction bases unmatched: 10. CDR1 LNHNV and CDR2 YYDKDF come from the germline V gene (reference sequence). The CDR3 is CATSQDASGGETQYF. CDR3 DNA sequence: TGTGCCACCAGCCAAGATGCGTCAGGGGGAGAGACCCAGTACTTC.

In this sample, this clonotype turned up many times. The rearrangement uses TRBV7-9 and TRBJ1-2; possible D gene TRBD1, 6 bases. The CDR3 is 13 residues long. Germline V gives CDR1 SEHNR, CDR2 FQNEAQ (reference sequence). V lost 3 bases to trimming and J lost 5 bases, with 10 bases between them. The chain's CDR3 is CASSLGAPYGYTF. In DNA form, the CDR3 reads TGTGCCAGCAGCTTGGGGGCGCCTTATGGCTACACCTTC. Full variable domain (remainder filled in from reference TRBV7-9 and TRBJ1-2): DTGVSQNPRHKITKRGQNVTFRCDPISEHNRLYWYRQTLGQGPEFLTYFQNEAQLEKSRLLSDRFSAERPKGSFSTLEIQRTEQGDSAMYLCASSLGAPYGYTFGSGTRLTVV.

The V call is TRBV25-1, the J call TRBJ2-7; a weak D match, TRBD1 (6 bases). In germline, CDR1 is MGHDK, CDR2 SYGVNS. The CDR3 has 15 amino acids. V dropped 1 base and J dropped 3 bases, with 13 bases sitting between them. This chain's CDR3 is CASSESGRGLYEQYF. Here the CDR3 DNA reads TGTGCCAGCAGTGAATCAGGCAGGGGCCTCTACGAGCAGTACTTC.

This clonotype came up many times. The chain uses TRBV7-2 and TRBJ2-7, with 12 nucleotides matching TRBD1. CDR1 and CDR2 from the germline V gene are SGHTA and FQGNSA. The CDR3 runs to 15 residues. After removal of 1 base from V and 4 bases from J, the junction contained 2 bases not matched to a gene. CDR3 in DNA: TGTGCCAGCAGCTTAGAGGGACAGGGGGCGTACGAGCAGTACTTC. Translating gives CASSLEGQGAYEQYF.

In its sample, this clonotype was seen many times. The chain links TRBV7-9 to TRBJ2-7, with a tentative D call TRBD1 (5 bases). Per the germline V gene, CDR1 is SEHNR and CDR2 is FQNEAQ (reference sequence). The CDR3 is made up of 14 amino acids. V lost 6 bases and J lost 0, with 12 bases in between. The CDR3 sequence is CASSPRVNSYEQYF. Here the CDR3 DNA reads TGTGCCAGCAGTCCCAGGGTGAACTCCTACGAGCAGTACTTC.

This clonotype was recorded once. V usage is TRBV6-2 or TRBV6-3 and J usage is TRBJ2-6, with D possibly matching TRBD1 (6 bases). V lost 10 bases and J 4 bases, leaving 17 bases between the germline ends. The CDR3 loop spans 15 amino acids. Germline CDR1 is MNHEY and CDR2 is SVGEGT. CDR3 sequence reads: CATFLTGPGANVLTF. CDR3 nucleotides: TGTGCCACCTTCTTAACAGGGCCCGGGGCCAACGTCCTGACTTTC.

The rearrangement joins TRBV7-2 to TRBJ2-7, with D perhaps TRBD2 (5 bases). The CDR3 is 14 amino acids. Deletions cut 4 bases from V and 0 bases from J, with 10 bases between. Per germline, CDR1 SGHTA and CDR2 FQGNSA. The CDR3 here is CASSSTGISYEQYF. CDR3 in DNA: TGTGCCAGCAGCTCGACCGGGATCTCCTACGAGCAGTACTTC.

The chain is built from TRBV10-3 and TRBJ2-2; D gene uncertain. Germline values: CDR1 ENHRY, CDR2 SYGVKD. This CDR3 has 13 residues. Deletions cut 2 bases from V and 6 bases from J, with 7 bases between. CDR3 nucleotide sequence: TGTGCCATCAGTGAGCCGCTAGCCGGGGAGCTGTTTTTT. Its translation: CAISEPLAGELFF.

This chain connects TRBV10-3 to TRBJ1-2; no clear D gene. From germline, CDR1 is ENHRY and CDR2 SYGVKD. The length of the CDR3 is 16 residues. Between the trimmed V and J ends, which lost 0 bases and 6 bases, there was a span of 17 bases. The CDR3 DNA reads TGTGCCATCAGTGAGTCGGCGGGATTAGACAAGGATGGCTACACCTTC. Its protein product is CAISESAGLDKDGYTF.

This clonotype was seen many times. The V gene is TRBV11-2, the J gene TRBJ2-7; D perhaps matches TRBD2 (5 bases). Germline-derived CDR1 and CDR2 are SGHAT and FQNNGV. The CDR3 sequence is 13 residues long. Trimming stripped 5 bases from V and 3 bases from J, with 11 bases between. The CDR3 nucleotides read TGTGCCAGCAGCCCTAGCCCCCTCTACGAGCAGTACTTC. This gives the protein CASSPSPLYEQYF.

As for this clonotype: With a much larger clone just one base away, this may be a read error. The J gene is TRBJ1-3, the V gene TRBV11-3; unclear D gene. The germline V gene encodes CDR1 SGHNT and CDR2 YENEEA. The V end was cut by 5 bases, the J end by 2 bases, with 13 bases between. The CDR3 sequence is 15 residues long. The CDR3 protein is CASSPSWAPGNTIYF. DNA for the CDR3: TGTGCCAGCAGCCCGTCCTGGGCCCCTGGAAACACCATATATTTT. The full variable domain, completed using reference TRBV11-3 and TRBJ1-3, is EAGVVQSPRYKIIEKKQPVAFWCNPISGHNTLYWYLQNLGQGPELLIRYENEEAVDDSQLPKDRFSAERLKGVDSTLKIQPAELGDSAVYLCASSPSWAPGNTIYFGEGSWLTVV.

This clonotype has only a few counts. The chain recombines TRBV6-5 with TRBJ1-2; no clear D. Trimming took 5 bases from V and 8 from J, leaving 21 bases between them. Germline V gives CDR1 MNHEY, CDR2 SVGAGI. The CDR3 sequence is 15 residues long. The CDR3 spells CASSPQPIMCEGYTF. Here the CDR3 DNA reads TGTGCCAGCAGTCCCCAGCCCATTATGTGCGAGGGCTACACCTTC.

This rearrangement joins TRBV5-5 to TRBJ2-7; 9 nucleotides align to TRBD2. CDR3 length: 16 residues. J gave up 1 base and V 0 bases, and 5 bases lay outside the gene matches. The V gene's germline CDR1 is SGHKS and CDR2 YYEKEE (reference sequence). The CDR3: CASSLGSGGRSYEQYF. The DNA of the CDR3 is TGTGCCAGCAGCTTGGGTAGCGGGGGCCGTTCCTACGAGCAGTACTTC.

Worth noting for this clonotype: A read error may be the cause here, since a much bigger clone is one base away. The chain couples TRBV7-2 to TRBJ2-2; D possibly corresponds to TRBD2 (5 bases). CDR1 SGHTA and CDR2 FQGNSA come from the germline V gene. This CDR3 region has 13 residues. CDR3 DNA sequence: TGTGCCAGCAGCTTTTATCGGACCGGGGAGCCGTTTTTT. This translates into CASSFYRTGEPFF.

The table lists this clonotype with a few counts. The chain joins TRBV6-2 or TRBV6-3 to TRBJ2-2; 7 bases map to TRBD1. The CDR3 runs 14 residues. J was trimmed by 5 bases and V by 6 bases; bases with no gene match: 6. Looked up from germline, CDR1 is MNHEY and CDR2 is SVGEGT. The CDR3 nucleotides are TGTGCCAGCAGAGAGACAGGGCTGACCGGGGAGCTGTTTTTT. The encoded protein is CASRETGLTGELFF.

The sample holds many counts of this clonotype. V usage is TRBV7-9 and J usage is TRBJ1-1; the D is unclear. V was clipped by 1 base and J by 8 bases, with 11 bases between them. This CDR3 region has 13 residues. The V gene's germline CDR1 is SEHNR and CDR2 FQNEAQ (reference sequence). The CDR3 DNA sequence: TGTGCCAGCAGCTTAGGTAGGACGGACGAAGCTTTCTTT. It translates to CASSLGRTDEAFF.

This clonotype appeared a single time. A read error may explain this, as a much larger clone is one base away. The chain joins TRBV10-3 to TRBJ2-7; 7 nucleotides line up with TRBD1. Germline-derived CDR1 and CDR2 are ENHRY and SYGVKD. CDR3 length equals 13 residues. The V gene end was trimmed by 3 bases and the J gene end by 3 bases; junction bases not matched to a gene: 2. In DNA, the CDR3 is TGTGCCATCAGTGACACAGGGGACTACGAGCAGTACTTC. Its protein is CAISDTGDYEQYF.

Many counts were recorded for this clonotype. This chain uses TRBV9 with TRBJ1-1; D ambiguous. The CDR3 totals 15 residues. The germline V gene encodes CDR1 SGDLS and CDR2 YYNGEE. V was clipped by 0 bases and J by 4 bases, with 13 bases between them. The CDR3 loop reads CASSVDGVIGTEAFF. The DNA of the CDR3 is TGTGCCAGCAGCGTAGATGGGGTTATTGGCACTGAAGCTTTCTTT.

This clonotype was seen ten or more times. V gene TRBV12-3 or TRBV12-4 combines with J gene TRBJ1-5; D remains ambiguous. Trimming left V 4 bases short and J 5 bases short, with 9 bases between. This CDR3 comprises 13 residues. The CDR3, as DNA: TGTGCCAGCAGTTCCTGGATGGATCAGCCCCAGCATTTT. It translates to CASSSWMDQPQHF.

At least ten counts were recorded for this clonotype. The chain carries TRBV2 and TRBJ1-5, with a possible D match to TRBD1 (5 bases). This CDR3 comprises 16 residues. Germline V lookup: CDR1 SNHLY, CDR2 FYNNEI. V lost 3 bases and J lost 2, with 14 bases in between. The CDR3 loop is CASSDPRRGGNQPQHF. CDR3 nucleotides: TGTGCCAGCAGTGATCCCCGAAGGGGTGGCAATCAGCCCCAGCATTTT.

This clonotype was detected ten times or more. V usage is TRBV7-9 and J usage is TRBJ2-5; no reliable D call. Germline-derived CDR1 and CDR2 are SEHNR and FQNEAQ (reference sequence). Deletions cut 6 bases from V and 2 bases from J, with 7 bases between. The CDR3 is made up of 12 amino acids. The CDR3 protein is CASRLNQETQYF. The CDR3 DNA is TGTGCCAGCAGATTAAATCAAGAGACCCAGTACTTC.

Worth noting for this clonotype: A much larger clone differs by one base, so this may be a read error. DNA for the CDR3: TGTGCCAGCAGCACTAGGGGGAACACCGGGGAGCCGTTTTTT. Its translation: CASSTRGNTGEPFF. This chain uses TRBV7-8 with TRBJ2-2; TRBD1 is a possible D gene (6 bases). The germline V gene has CDR1 SGHVS and CDR2 FQNEAQ. This CDR3 is 14 amino acids long. Together with reference TRBV7-8 and TRBJ2-2, the CDR3 gives the full variable domain: GAGVSQSPRYKVAKRGQDVALRCDPISGHVSLFWYQQALGQGPEFLTYFQNEAQLDKSGLPSDRFFAERPEGSVSTLKIQRTQQEDSAVYLCASSTRGNTGEPFFGEGSRLTVL.

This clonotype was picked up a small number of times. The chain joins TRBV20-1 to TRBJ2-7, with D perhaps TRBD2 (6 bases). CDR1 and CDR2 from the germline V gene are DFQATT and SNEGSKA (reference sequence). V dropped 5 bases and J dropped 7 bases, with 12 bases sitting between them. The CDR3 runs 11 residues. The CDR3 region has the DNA TGCAGTGCTGAGGAGGGCTGGGAGCAGTACTTC. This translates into CSAEEGWEQYF.

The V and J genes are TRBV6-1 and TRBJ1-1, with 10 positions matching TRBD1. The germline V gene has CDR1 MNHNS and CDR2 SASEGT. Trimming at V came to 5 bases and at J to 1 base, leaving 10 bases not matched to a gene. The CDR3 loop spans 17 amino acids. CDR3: CASSTWDRGMGNTEAFF. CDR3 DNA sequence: TGTGCCAGCAGTACGTGGGACAGGGGTATGGGGAACACTGAAGCTTTCTTT.